This T cell receptor (beta chain) was profiled in a study of blood T cells in healthy people across ages. Sample-barcoded 5' priming and a J-beta primer mix drove a second PCR of roughly 7 to 11 cycles. TCRdb itself ran the 5' RACE reads through MiXCR, one entry per CDR3 protein. The top ten hold 20% to 25% of the sample, which has hundreds of thousands of distinct CDR3 sequences, roughly 64% seen once. This CDR3 region has 13 residues. The germline CDR1 and CDR2 sequences are MGHDK and SYGVNS. V was pared by 6 bases and J by 5 bases, with 11 bases between. The receptor was isolated from a man aged 25-45 years in good health. The rearrangement joins TRBV25-1 to TRBJ2-1; weak D call: TRBD2 (6 bases). The material sequenced was blood. Here the CDR3 reads CASRRGVDNEQFF. In nucleotides, the CDR3 is TGTGCCAGCAGGCGCGGGGTGGACAATGAGCAGTTCTTC.